This is a list of T cell receptor beta chains from one sample in a study of cytomegalovirus exposure and HLA in healthy donors. The assay was immunoSEQ multiplex PCR, and TCRdb's table has in-frame clones only and misses some. The table has about 190,000 clones, over 75% seen once. Specimen: PBMCs. All receptors derive from a man aged 18 to 35 in good health and CMV-seronegative. Both conserved end residues are part of each CDR3. The D gene is left open where the match is weak. The size of a clone is reported for some rows only, either as once, few or many, or as a class for expanded clones.

J gene: TRBJ2-1; V gene: TRBV7-7; clone size: -; D gene: TRBD2; CDR3 protein: CASSLATGGEQFF; CDR3 DNA: TGTGCTAGCAGCTTAGCCACGGGGGGTGAGCAGTTCTTC
J gene: TRBJ2-7; V gene: TRBV25-1; clone size: -; D gene: -; CDR3 protein: CASSENPDNLSYEQYF; CDR3 DNA: TGTGCCAGCAGTGAGAATCCAGACAACCTCTCCTACGAGCAGTACTTC
J gene: TRBJ1-1; V gene: TRBV5-8; clone size: -; D gene: -; CDR3 protein: CASSSGQGEAFF; CDR3 DNA: TGTGCCAGCAGCTCTGGTCAGGGGGAAGCTTTCTTT
J gene: TRBJ1-5; V gene: TRBV27; clone size: few; D gene: -; CDR3 protein: CASSPTQGNQPQHF; CDR3 DNA: TGTGCCAGCAGTCCAACGCAGGGAAATCAGCCCCAGCATTTT
J gene: TRBJ2-3; V gene: TRBV5-1; clone size: -; D gene: TRBD2; CDR3 protein: CASSPGTSGSLTDTQYF; CDR3 DNA: TGCGCCAGCAGCCCTGGGACTAGCGGGAGTTTAACAGATACGCAGTATTTT
J gene: TRBJ2-3; V gene: TRBV7-3; clone size: -; D gene: -; CDR3 protein: CASSLTGTSTDTQYF; CDR3 DNA: TGTGCCAGCAGCTTAACCGGTACTAGCACAGATACGCAGTATTTT
J gene: TRBJ2-5; V gene: TRBV7-9; clone size: -; D gene: -; CDR3 protein: CASDRDPETQYF; CDR3 DNA: TGTGCCAGCGACAGAGACCCGGAGACCCAGTACTTC
J gene: TRBJ2-7; V gene: TRBV27; clone size: -; D gene: TRBD1; CDR3 protein: CASRGQGGEQYF; CDR3 DNA: TGTGCCAGCAGGGGACAGGGGGGCGAGCAGTACTTC
J gene: TRBJ1-3; V gene: TRBV15; clone size: -; D gene: -; CDR3 protein: CATSRDSRAGNTIYF; CDR3 DNA: TGTGCCACCAGCAGAGATAGCAGGGCTGGAAACACCATATATTTT
J gene: TRBJ2-7; V gene: TRBV5-1; clone size: -; D gene: -; CDR3 protein: CASSPDFSGYEQYF; CDR3 DNA: TGCGCCAGCAGCCCGGACTTTTCGGGGTACGAGCAGTACTTC
J gene: TRBJ2-1; V gene: TRBV2; clone size: -; D gene: TRBD2; CDR3 protein: CASSEEELAGGIEQFF; CDR3 DNA: TGTGCCAGCAGTGAAGAGGAACTAGCGGGGGGGATTGAGCAGTTCTTC
J gene: TRBJ2-5; V gene: TRBV7-2; clone size: -; D gene: -; CDR3 protein: CASSLGGEEVETQYF; CDR3 DNA: TGTGCCAGCAGCTTAGGAGGAGAAGAGGTAGAGACCCAGTACTTC
J gene: TRBJ2-5; V gene: TRBV4-3; clone size: -; D gene: -; CDR3 protein: CASSQDVNNRAGTQYF; CDR3 DNA: TGCGCCAGCAGCCAAGATGTCAACAACAGGGCCGGGACCCAGTACTTC
J gene: TRBJ2-3; V gene: TRBV27; clone size: -; D gene: TRBD2; CDR3 protein: CASSVSGRTHTDTQYF; CDR3 DNA: TGTGCCAGCAGTGTTAGCGGGAGGACCCACACAGATACGCAGTATTTT
J gene: TRBJ1-5; V gene: TRBV21-1; clone size: -; D gene: -; CDR3 protein: CASTKSKQGGRPQHF; CDR3 DNA: TGTGCCAGCACCAAGTCCAAACAGGGGGGCCGGCCCCAGCATTTT
J gene: TRBJ2-7; V gene: TRBV6-1; clone size: -; D gene: -; CDR3 protein: CASSEFGDRYEQYF; CDR3 DNA: TGTGCCAGCAGTGAATTTGGTGACAGGTATGAGCAGTACTTC
J gene: TRBJ2-1; V gene: TRBV7-3; clone size: -; D gene: TRBD2; CDR3 protein: CASSLNGLADNEQFF; CDR3 DNA: TGTGCCAGCAGCTTAAATGGCCTAGCGGACAATGAGCAGTTCTTC
J gene: TRBJ2-3; V gene: TRBV6-4; clone size: few; D gene: -; CDR3 protein: CASSARDTDTQYF; CDR3 DNA: TGTGCCAGCAGTGCCAGGGACACAGATACGCAGTATTTT
J gene: TRBJ1-3; V gene: TRBV9; clone size: -; D gene: -; CDR3 protein: CASSLFFTDTIYF; CDR3 DNA: TGTGCCAGCAGCCTTTTTTTTACGGACACCATATATTTT
J gene: TRBJ2-2; V gene: TRBV9; clone size: -; D gene: -; CDR3 protein: CASRRGTGELFF; CDR3 DNA: TGTGCCAGCCGCCGGGGAACCGGGGAGCTGTTTTTT
J gene: TRBJ2-1; V gene: TRBV7-2; clone size: -; D gene: -; CDR3 protein: CASSLGSLGGYEQFF; CDR3 DNA: TGTGCCAGCAGCTTAGGGTCCTTAGGCGGTTATGAGCAGTTCTTC
J gene: TRBJ1-1; V gene: TRBV7-2; clone size: once; D gene: TRBD1; CDR3 protein: CASSSTGGGTEAFF; CDR3 DNA: TGTGCCAGCAGCTCTACAGGGGGCGGAACTGAAGCTTTCTTT
J gene: TRBJ2-2; V gene: TRBV6-6; clone size: -; D gene: TRBD1; CDR3 protein: CASSSRRDRAVGELFF; CDR3 DNA: TGTGCCAGCAGTTCGAGACGGGACAGGGCGGTCGGGGAGCTGTTTTTT
J gene: TRBJ2-7; V gene: TRBV6-1; clone size: -; D gene: TRBD1; CDR3 protein: CASSEGTGGVYEQYF; CDR3 DNA: TGTGCCAGCAGTGAAGGGACAGGGGGCGTCTACGAGCAGTACTTC
J gene: TRBJ2-7; V gene: TRBV13; clone size: -; D gene: TRBD1; CDR3 protein: CASSLRSHRGHYEQYF; CDR3 DNA: TGTGCCAGCAGCTTAAGATCTCACAGGGGGCACTACGAGCAGTACTTC
J gene: TRBJ1-1; V gene: TRBV6-5; clone size: -; D gene: TRBD1; CDR3 protein: CASREQGARTEAFF; CDR3 DNA: TGTGCCAGCAGGGAACAGGGGGCAAGGACTGAAGCTTTCTTT
J gene: TRBJ2-1; V gene: TRBV25-1; clone size: -; D gene: -; CDR3 protein: CASSESPYNEQFF; CDR3 DNA: TGTGCCAGCAGTGAATCCCCGTACAATGAGCAGTTCTTC
J gene: TRBJ1-4; V gene: TRBV5-1; clone size: -; D gene: -; CDR3 protein: CASSSGTAGHEKLFF; CDR3 DNA: TGCGCCAGCAGCTCCGGGACGGCGGGGCATGAAAAACTGTTTTTT
J gene: TRBJ2-7; V gene: TRBV5-6; clone size: -; D gene: -; CDR3 protein: CASSNGQFLYEQYF; CDR3 DNA: TGTGCCAGCAGCAATGGACAGTTCCTCTACGAGCAGTACTTC
J gene: TRBJ1-5; V gene: TRBV18; clone size: -; D gene: -; CDR3 protein: CASRHPGGGDQPQHF; CDR3 DNA: TGTGCCAGCCGACACCCGGGAGGAGGGGATCAGCCCCAGCATTTT
J gene: TRBJ1-2; V gene: TRBV9; clone size: -; D gene: TRBD1; CDR3 protein: CASSVRTGSDYGYTF; CDR3 DNA: TGTGCCAGCAGCGTAAGGACAGGATCGGACTATGGCTACACCTTC
J gene: TRBJ2-7; V gene: TRBV5-4; clone size: -; D gene: -; CDR3 protein: CASSFGVEQYF; CDR3 DNA: TGTGCCAGCAGCTTCGGGGTCGAGCAGTACTTC